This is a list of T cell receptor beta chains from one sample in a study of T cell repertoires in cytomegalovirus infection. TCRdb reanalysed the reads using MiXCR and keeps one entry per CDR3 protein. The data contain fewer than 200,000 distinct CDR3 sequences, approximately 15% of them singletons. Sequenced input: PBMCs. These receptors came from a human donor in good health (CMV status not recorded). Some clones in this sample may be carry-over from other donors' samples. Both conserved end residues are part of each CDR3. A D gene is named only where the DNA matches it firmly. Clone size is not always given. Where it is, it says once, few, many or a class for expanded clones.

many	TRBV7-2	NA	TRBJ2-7	CASSLVVGQGGGYEQYF	TGTGCCAGCAGCTTAGTGGTGGGGCAGGGAGGAGGCTACGAGCAGTACTTC
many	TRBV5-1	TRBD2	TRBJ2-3	CASSAGLAGDGPDTQYF	TGCGCCAGCAGCGCAGGACTAGCGGGGGATGGTCCAGATACGCAGTATTTT
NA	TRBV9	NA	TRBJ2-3	CASSVGTITDTQYF	TGTGCCAGCAGCGTAGGGACTATTACAGATACGCAGTATTTT
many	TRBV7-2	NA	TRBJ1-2	CASSLIQASGGYTF	TGTGCCAGCAGTCTTATCCAGGCATCGGGTGGCTACACCTTC
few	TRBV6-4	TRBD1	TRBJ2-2	CASSEQGVTGELFF	TGTGCCAGCAGTGAGCAGGGGGTCACCGGGGAGCTGTTTTTT
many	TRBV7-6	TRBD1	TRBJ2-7	CASSLRTGPTYEQYF	TGTGCCAGCAGCTTAAGGACAGGGCCTACCTACGAGCAGTACTTC
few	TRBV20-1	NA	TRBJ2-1	CSADGPTLSNEQFF	TGCAGTGCTGACGGACCAACCCTCTCCAATGAGCAGTTCTTC
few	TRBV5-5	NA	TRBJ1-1	CASSLQGPRANTEAFF	TGTGCCAGCAGCTTGCAAGGTCCCAGGGCGAACACTGAAGCTTTCTTT
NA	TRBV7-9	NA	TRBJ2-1	CASSPYGDEQFF	TGTGCCAGCAGCCCCTACGGAGATGAGCAGTTCTTC
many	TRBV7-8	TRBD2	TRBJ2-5	CASSLTSRGDETQYF	TGTGCCAGCAGCTTAACTAGTCGGGGGGATGAGACCCAGTACTTC
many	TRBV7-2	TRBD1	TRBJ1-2	CASSLIGTGEFDGYTF	TGTGCCAGCAGCTTAATCGGGACAGGGGAGTTCGATGGCTACACCTTC
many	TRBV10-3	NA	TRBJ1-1	CAIRPPGELTEAFF	TGTGCCATCAGGCCTCCCGGGGAACTGACTGAAGCTTTCTTT
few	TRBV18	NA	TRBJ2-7	CASSPMTREQYF	TGTGCCAGCTCACCTATGACCCGCGAGCAGTACTTC
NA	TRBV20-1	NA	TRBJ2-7	CSASTDPYEQYF	TGCAGTGCTAGTACGGACCCCTACGAGCAGTACTTC
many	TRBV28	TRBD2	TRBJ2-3	CASRGGGMVDTQYF	TGTGCCAGCAGGGGGGGGGGGATGGTAGATACGCAGTATTTT
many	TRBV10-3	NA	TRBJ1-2	CAISEPLGTESNYGYTF	TGTGCCATCAGTGAGCCGTTGGGGACGGAGAGTAACTATGGCTACACCTTC
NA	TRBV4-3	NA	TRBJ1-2	CASSQGEGHRNYGYTF	TGCGCCAGCAGCCAAGGCGAGGGGCATAGGAACTATGGCTACACCTTC
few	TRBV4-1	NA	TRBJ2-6	CASSGHRGANVLTF	TGCGCCAGCAGCGGGCACCGGGGGGCCAACGTCCTGACTTTC
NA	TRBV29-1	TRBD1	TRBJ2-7	CSVGGDRGSYEQYF	TGCAGCGTCGGGGGGGACAGGGGTTCCTACGAGCAGTACTTC
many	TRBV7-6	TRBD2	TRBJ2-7	CASSSRTSGYEQYF	TGTGCCAGCAGCTCGAGGACTAGCGGGTACGAGCAGTACTTC
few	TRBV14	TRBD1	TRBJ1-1	CASRADRGINTEAFF	TGTGCCAGCAGAGCCGACAGGGGAATCAACACTGAAGCTTTCTTT
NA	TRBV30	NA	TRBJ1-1	CAWDLQGNTEAFF	TGTGCCTGGGACCTCCAGGGGAACACTGAAGCTTTCTTT
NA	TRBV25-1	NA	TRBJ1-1	CASSEPGTVEAFF	TGTGCCAGCAGTGAACCCGGGACCGTAGAAGCTTTCTTT
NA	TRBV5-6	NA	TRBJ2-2	CASSRRSGVNTGELFF	TGTGCCAGCAGCAGGAGGAGCGGAGTAAACACCGGGGAGCTGTTTTTT
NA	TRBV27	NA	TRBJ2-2	CASSLPPGELAGELFF	TGTGCCAGCAGCCTACCCCCAGGGGAGTTGGCCGGGGAGCTGTTTTTT
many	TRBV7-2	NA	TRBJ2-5	CASSFDRRETQYF	TGTGCCAGCAGCTTTGATAGGAGGGAGACCCAGTACTTC
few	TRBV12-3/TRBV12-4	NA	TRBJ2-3	CASSLGFHTQYF	TGTGCCAGCAGTTTAGGCTTCCATACGCAGTATTTT
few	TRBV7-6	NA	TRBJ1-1	CASSMDRNTEAFF	TGTGCCAGCAGCATGGACAGGAACACTGAAGCTTTCTTT
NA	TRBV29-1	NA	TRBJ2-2	CSVAPGSGELFF	TGCAGCGTTGCCCCTGGTTCCGGGGAGCTGTTTTTT
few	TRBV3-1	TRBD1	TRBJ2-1	CASSQDKGQTKFF	TGTGCCAGCAGCCAAGATAAGGGACAGACAAAGTTCTTC
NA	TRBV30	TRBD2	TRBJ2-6	CACSGAVSSGANVLTF	TGTGCCTGTAGCGGGGCGGTTAGCTCTGGGGCCAACGTCCTGACTTTC
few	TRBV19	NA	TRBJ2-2	CASSRSPINTGELFF	TGTGCCAGTAGTAGAAGTCCAATAAACACCGGGGAGCTGTTTTTT
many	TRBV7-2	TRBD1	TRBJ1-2	CAVSAGQGYGYTF	TGTGCCGTGAGCGCGGGACAGGGTTATGGCTACACCTTC
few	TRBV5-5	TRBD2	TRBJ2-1	CASSRDWGGSEQFF	TGTGCCAGCAGTCGGGACTGGGGAGGGTCTGAGCAGTTCTTC
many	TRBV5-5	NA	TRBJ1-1	CASSPQGRVSRDTEAFF	TGTGCCAGCAGCCCCCAAGGCAGGGTATCTCGGGACACTGAAGCTTTCTTT
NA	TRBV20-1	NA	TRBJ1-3	CSARQVLSGNTIYF	TGCAGTGCTCGCCAGGTCCTCTCTGGAAACACCATATATTTT
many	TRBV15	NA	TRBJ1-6	CATSRDENVAYNSPLHF	TGTGCCACCAGCAGAGATGAAAACGTGGCCTATAATTCACCCCTCCACTTT
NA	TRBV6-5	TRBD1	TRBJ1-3	CASSYSDTGVSGNTIYF	TGTGCCAGCAGTTACTCGGATACAGGGGTCTCTGGAAACACCATATATTTT
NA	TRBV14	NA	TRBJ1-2	CASSQGGRNYGYTF	TGTGCCAGCAGCCAGGGAGGACGGAACTATGGCTACACCTTC
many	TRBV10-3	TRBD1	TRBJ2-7	CAIPGQGGEQYF	TGTGCCATCCCGGGACAGGGGGGCGAGCAGTACTTC
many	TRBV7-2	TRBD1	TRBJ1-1	CASSLQGANTEAFF	TGTGCCAGCAGCTTACAGGGGGCGAACACTGAAGCTTTCTTT
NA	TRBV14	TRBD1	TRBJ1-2	CASSQMTGRMAGYTF	TGTGCCAGCAGCCAAATGACAGGGAGAATGGCTGGCTACACCTTC
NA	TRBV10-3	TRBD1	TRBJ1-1	CAIKDRQNTEAFF	TGTGCCATAAAGGACAGGCAGAACACTGAAGCTTTCTTT
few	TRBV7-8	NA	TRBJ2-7	CASSSQQGYEQYF	TGTGCCAGCAGCTCGCAGCAGGGTTACGAGCAGTACTTC
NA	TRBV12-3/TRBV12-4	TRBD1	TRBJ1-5	CASSFQGDQPQHF	TGTGCCAGCAGCTTCCAGGGGGATCAGCCCCAGCATTTT
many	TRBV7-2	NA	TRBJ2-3	CASSRPRDLFTDTQYF	TGTGCCAGCAGCCGTCCGCGGGATCTATTCACAGATACGCAGTATTTT
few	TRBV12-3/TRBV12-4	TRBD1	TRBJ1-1	CASSPRTGPHTEAFF	TGTGCCAGCAGTCCGCGGACAGGGCCGCACACTGAAGCTTTCTTT
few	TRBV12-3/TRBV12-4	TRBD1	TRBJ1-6	CASTRKGAQRSNSPLHF	TGTGCCAGCACCAGAAAGGGGGCCCAAAGGTCTAATTCACCCCTCCACTTT
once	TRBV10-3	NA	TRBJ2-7	CAIRKATLTYEQYF	TGTGCCATCCGGAAGGCCACTCTTACCTACGAGCAGTACTTC
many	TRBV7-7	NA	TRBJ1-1	CASSFSLNTEAFF	TGTGCCAGCAGCTTTAGTTTGAACACTGAAGCTTTCTTT
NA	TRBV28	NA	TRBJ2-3	CASSPQGRGRDTQYF	TGTGCCAGCAGTCCTCAGGGGAGGGGGCGAGATACGCAGTATTTT
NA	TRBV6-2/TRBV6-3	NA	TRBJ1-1	CASSYSPGVNTEAFF	TGTGCCAGCAGTTACTCACCAGGAGTCAACACTGAAGCTTTCTTT
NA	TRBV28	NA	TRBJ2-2	CASRPTGSTGELFF	TGTGCCAGCAGACCCACAGGCTCCACCGGGGAGCTGTTTTTT
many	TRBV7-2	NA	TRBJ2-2	CASSSPLGTNTGELFF	TGTGCCAGCAGCTCCCCTCTGGGGACGAACACCGGGGAGCTGTTTTTT
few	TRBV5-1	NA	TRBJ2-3	CASSSAGSLSTDTQYF	TGCGCCAGCAGCTCCGCAGGGTCCCTAAGCACAGATACGCAGTATTTT